What follows are 28 T cell receptor beta chains derived from one specimen sequenced in a study of control samples from healthy donors and cancer patients. Method: immunoSEQ multiplex PCR; TCRdb's copy keeps in-frame clones and lacks some. The sample has 170,000 or so clones; about 91% are singletons. Sequenced: blood. The receptors shown here come from a woman aged 40-49 years in good health.

The genes are TRBV7-2 and TRBJ2-7; D may be TRBD2 (6 bases). The germline V and J ends were trimmed by 11 bases and 3 bases, with 20 bases remaining between them. Germline V CDR1 and CDR2: SGHTA, FQGNSA. The CDR3 extends over 14 amino acids. Here the CDR3 DNA reads TGTGCCTCAGCAACGCCGGGACTGATCTACGAGCAGTACTTC. Protein product: CASATPGLIYEQYF.

The CDR3 sequence is CASSFGQGPIYGYTF. CDR3 coding DNA: TGTGCCAGCAGCTTCGGACAGGGCCCTATTTATGGCTACACCTTC. The chain joins TRBV5-6 to TRBJ1-2; TRBD1 aligns across 8 bases. CDR1 and CDR2 (germline): SGHDT, YYEEEE. CDR3 length: 15 residues. The J segment lost 5 bases and the V segment lost 2 bases, leaving 8 bases of the junction unmatched. Supplemented by reference TRBV5-6 and TRBJ1-2, the full variable domain reads DAGVTQSPTHLIKTRGQQVTLRCSPKSGHDTVSWYQQALGQGPQFIFQYYEEEERQRGNFPDRFSGHQFPNYSSELNVNALLLGDSALYLCASSFGQGPIYGYTFGSGTRLTVV.

This chain connects TRBV6-2 or TRBV6-3 to TRBJ2-7; TRBD2 is a possible D gene (6 bases). Germline lookup yields CDR1 MNHEY and CDR2 SVGEGT. CDR3 length: 13 residues. V lost 4 bases to trimming and J lost 2 bases, with 9 bases between them. The CDR3 reads CASSSRGTYEQYF. The CDR3, as DNA: TGTGCCAGCAGTTCGCGGGGTACCTACGAGCAGTACTTC.

The chain combines TRBV21-1 with TRBJ1-2; the table's D call, TRBD1, has no DNA check behind it. TRBV21-1 is listed as a pseudogene. CDR3 length: 19 residues. DNA for the CDR3: TGTGCCAGCAGCAAAGGAAGAGCTGTCAGGGCCCCGGCGACTGATGGCTACACCTTC. The encoded protein is CASSKGRAVRAPATDGYTF.

In nucleotides, the CDR3 is TGTGCCAGCAGCCTCGGGGGGGTGGCCAAAAACATTCAGTACTTC. This translates into CASSLGGVAKNIQYF. J is TRBJ2-4 and V is TRBV5-4, with 8 bases fitting TRBD2. This CDR3 spans 15 amino acids. Germline assignment: CDR1 SGHNT and CDR2 YYREEE (reference sequence). V was pared by 4 bases and J by 1 base, with 4 bases of the junction left unmatched.

The rearrangement links TRBV5-1 to TRBJ2-1; D may be TRBD1 (6 bases). The CDR3 covers 14 residues. The germline CDR1 and CDR2 sequences are SGHRS and YFSETQ. V lost 4 bases and J 0 bases, leaving 8 bases between the germline ends. Here the CDR3 reads CASSQGSSYNEQFF. In nucleotides, the CDR3 is TGCGCCAGCAGCCAGGGGAGCTCCTACAATGAGCAGTTCTTC.

This chain links TRBV5-6 with TRBJ1-4; D remains unclear. The CDR3 totals 15 residues. Trimming left V 0 bases short and J 8 bases short, with 14 bases between. Germline assignment: CDR1 SGHDT and CDR2 YYEEEE. The CDR3 DNA reads as TGTGCCAGCAGCTTGGCCCCCGTTTTTAACGAAAAACTGTTTTTT. Amino acid sequence: CASSLAPVFNEKLFF.

The CDR3 loop reads CASPPQGLNTEAFF. The DNA for the CDR3 is TGTGCCAGTCCTCCTCAGGGGTTGAACACTGAAGCTTTCTTT. The V call is TRBV18, the J call TRBJ1-1; tentative D call: TRBD1 (6 bases). Per germline, CDR1 KGHSH and CDR2 LQKENI. This CDR3 spans 14 amino acids. V shed 9 bases and J shed 0 bases, with 14 bases lying between them.

Note on this clone: Different DNA sequences within this sample yield the same CDR3. The rearrangement uses TRBV5-1 and TRBJ2-7; 7 nucleotides line up with TRBD1. The CDR3 extends over 14 amino acids. Germline assignment: CDR1 SGHRS and CDR2 YFSETQ. The V segment lost 0 bases and the J segment 3 bases; nucleotides outside the gene matches: 3. CDR3 nucleotides: TGCGCCAGCAGCTTGGGACAGGGATACTACGAGCAGTACTTC. As protein: CASSLGQGYYEQYF.

A word on this clone: Because the CDR3 is missing its conserved closing phenylalanine or tryptophan, this is likely a read error. This chain links TRBV2 with TRBJ1-2; D unresolved. This CDR3 has 12 amino acids. Germline V CDR1 and CDR2: SNHLY, FYNNEI. V was cut by 2 bases and J by 4 bases, with 5 bases left in between. CDR3 region: CASSERSYGYTL. The CDR3 DNA sequence: TGTGCCAGCAGTGAACGAAGCTATGGCTACACCCTC.

The chain combines TRBV19 with TRBJ2-7; D is possibly TRBD1 (7 bases). Germline CDR1 and CDR2: LNHDA and SQIVND (reference sequence). This CDR3 has 15 residues. Trimming stripped 4 bases from V and 2 bases from J, with 15 bases between. CDR3 amino acids: CASSNWGDSPYEQYF. The DNA for the CDR3 is TGTGCCAGTAGTAATTGGGGGGACAGTCCCTACGAGCAGTACTTC.

The rearrangement uses TRBV2 and TRBJ1-1; D might be TRBD1 (5 bases). This CDR3 comprises 13 residues. The ends were cut back, 3 bases at V and 3 bases at J, with 8 bases in the middle. Germline lookup yields CDR1 SNHLY and CDR2 FYNNEI. The CDR3 protein is CASSDPGDTEAFF. The CDR3 nucleotides read TGTGCCAGCAGTGACCCGGGGGACACTGAAGCTTTCTTT.

The rearrangement joins TRBV5-6 to TRBJ1-2; D is undetermined. There are 13 residues in the CDR3. Per the germline V gene, CDR1 is SGHDT and CDR2 is YYEEEE. With 4 bases removed from V and 8 bases from J, the gap between germline ends came to 15 bases. DNA of the CDR3: TGTGCCAGCAGCGGTGGACGGACCTGGGGCTACACCTTC. Encoded protein: CASSGGRTWGYTF.

This clone was seen a handful of times. The chain employs TRBV20-1 and TRBJ2-7, with 12 bases that match TRBD2. Germline CDR1 DFQATT, CDR2 SNEGSKA (reference sequence). J gave up 4 bases and V 3 bases, and 4 bases lay outside the gene matches. CDR3 length: 14 amino acids. As DNA, the CDR3 is TGCAGTGCTAGTAGGACTAGCGGGGTTTACGAGCAGTACTTC. Its translation is CSASRTSGVYEQYF.

This clone has just one count. The J gene is TRBJ1-5, the V gene TRBV19; 9 positions match TRBD1. The V segment lost 4 bases and the J segment 2 bases; nucleotides outside the gene matches: 6. CDR3 length: 16 residues. Per the germline V gene, CDR1 is LNHDA and CDR2 is SQIVND (reference sequence). The CDR3 is CASSSLDRGGNQPQHF. The CDR3 coding sequence is TGTGCCAGTAGTAGCCTAGACAGGGGGGGCAATCAGCCCCAGCATTTT.

The V gene is TRBV11-2, the J gene TRBJ2-1; no clear D. The length of the CDR3 is 13 residues. The V gene lost 2 bases and the J gene lost 9 bases, with 11 bases spanning the gap. Per germline, CDR1 SGHAT and CDR2 FQNNGV. The CDR3 nucleotides read TGTGCCAGCAGCTTAACCCGCCAGGTTGAGCAGTTCTTC. This encodes CASSLTRQVEQFF.

The J gene is TRBJ1-2, the V gene TRBV12-3 or TRBV12-4, with D unclear. The CDR3 runs to 12 residues. V was pared by 10 bases and J by 2 bases, with 11 bases between. The chain's CDR3 is CATSGRNYGYTF. The CDR3 nucleotides read TGTGCCACCTCAGGACGGAACTATGGCTACACCTTC.

This clone was observed once. The CDR3 DNA reads TGTGCCAGCAGCTTGTGGGGCGCGGGGACTGAAGCTTTCTTT. Translated, it gives CASSLWGAGTEAFF. The V call is TRBV5-6, the J call TRBJ1-1, with a tentative D call TRBD1 (5 bases). V was clipped by 1 base and J by 5 bases, with 12 bases between them. Per germline, CDR1 SGHDT and CDR2 YYEEEE. The CDR3 is made up of 14 amino acids.

This chain connects TRBV4-2 to TRBJ1-2; D uncertain. The CDR3 totals 15 residues. The germline V and J ends were trimmed by 0 bases and 1 base, with 9 bases remaining between them. Per the germline V gene, CDR1 is LGHNA and CDR2 is YNFKEQ. CDR3 sequence: CASSQEATVNYGYTF. CDR3 nucleotides: TGTGCCAGCAGCCAAGAAGCAACAGTTAACTATGGCTACACCTTC.

This clone was recorded a few times. The chain uses TRBV6-5 and TRBJ1-4; D is uncertain. The V end was cut by 2 bases, the J end by 0 bases, with 7 bases between. The CDR3 is 15 residues long. Germline values: CDR1 MNHEY, CDR2 SVGAGI. The CDR3 sequence is CASSYKGPTNEKLFF. The CDR3 nucleotides read TGTGCCAGCAGTTACAAGGGTCCAACTAATGAAAAACTGTTTTTT.

CDR3 coding DNA: TGTGCCAGTCGGGGACCCTGGGAGGGGGTGTCCTACAATGAGCAGTTCTTC. It encodes CASRGPWEGVSYNEQFF. This chain uses TRBV19 with TRBJ2-1; tentative D call: TRBD2 (7 bases). The V end was cut by 8 bases, the J end by 1 base, with 21 bases between. There are 17 residues in the CDR3. From germline, CDR1 is LNHDA and CDR2 SQIVND (reference sequence).

This clone has just one count. V and J are TRBV7-9 and TRBJ2-3; D unclear. The V end lost 1 base, the J end lost 8 bases, and 7 bases lay between the germline ends. CDR3 length: 12 residues. Germline CDR1 and CDR2: SEHNR and FQNEAQ (reference sequence). The CDR3 protein is CASSLEAGTQYF. Here the CDR3 DNA reads TGTGCCAGCAGCTTAGAGGCAGGTACGCAGTATTTT. The full variable domain, its missing parts supplied by reference TRBV7-9 and TRBJ2-3, is DTGVSQNPRHKITKRGQNVTFRCDPISEHNRLYWYRQTLGQGPEFLTYFQNEAQLEKSRLLSDRFSAERPKGSFSTLEIQRTEQGDSAMYLCASSLEAGTQYFGPGTRLTVL.

The genes are TRBV5-1 and TRBJ1-1, with TRBD1 identical over 10 bases. CDR1 is SGHRS, CDR2 YFSETQ, per germline. CDR3 size: 14 residues. The trim removed 4 bases at V and 3 bases at J, leaving 3 bases unmatched. The CDR3 DNA sequence: TGCGCCAGCAGCAGGACAGGGGGGGACACTGAAGCTTTCTTT. Translating it yields CASSRTGGDTEAFF.

The gene calls are TRBV19 and TRBJ1-2, with TRBD1 identical over 8 bases. The CDR3 consists of 13 residues. Germline V lookup: CDR1 LNHDA, CDR2 SQIVND (reference sequence). After removal of 8 bases from V and 4 bases from J, the junction contained 6 bases not matched to a gene. The chain's CDR3 is CASVQDRVYGYTF. CDR3 nucleotides: TGTGCCAGTGTCCAGGACAGGGTCTATGGCTACACCTTC. The full variable domain, its missing parts supplied by reference TRBV19 and TRBJ1-2, is DGGITQSPKYLFRKEGQNVTLSCEQNLNHDAMYWYRQDPGQGLRLIYYSQIVNDFQKGDIAEGYSVSREKKESFPLTVTSAQKNPTAFYLCASVQDRVYGYTFGSGTRLTVV.

This clone was observed a single time. The rearrangement uses TRBV6-4 and TRBJ2-6; tentative D call: TRBD1 (5 bases). Germline CDR1 MRHNA, CDR2 SNTAGT. The CDR3 runs 14 residues. V shed 4 bases and J shed 3 bases, with 7 bases lying between them. Here the CDR3 DNA reads TGTGCCAGCAGTGGACAGAGTGGGGCCAACGTCCTGACTTTC. This gives the protein CASSGQSGANVLTF.

This chain uses TRBV19 with TRBJ1-2; no firm D call. Trimming took 10 bases from V and 11 from J, leaving 23 bases between them. This CDR3 contains 13 residues. The germline CDR1 and CDR2 sequences are LNHDA and SQIVND (reference sequence). This CDR3 reads CATAVTHTSIYTF. For the CDR3, the DNA is TGTGCCACCGCAGTGACCCATACTTCTATATACACCTTC.

This chain links TRBV19 with TRBJ2-1, with a weak D call TRBD1 (5 bases). V lost 6 bases and J 0 bases, leaving 9 bases between the germline ends. Germline V gene lookup returns CDR1 LNHDA and CDR2 SQIVND (reference sequence). CDR3 length equals 14 residues. Written as DNA, the CDR3 is TGTGCCAGTAGCCCGACAGTCTCCTACAATGAGCAGTTCTTC. Protein: CASSPTVSYNEQFF.

The chain carries TRBV19 and TRBJ1-5, with a tentative D call TRBD1 (6 bases). Germline V CDR1 and CDR2: LNHDA, SQIVND (reference sequence). The CDR3 totals 12 residues. V lost 3 bases and J 9 bases, leaving 9 bases between the germline ends. This chain's CDR3 is CASSIGGRPQHF. In DNA form, the CDR3 reads TGTGCCAGTAGTATCGGGGGCCGGCCCCAGCATTTT.